The rows below give T cell receptor beta chains drawn from one sample of a study of early T cells in non-severe SARS-CoV-2 infection. A single record per CDR3 protein comes from TCRdb applying MiXCR to the 5' RACE reads. Of tens of thousands of distinct CDR3 sequences in the sample, 5% were seen once. The sequencing here drew on whole blood, taken at baseline. The receptor source for this set is an adult who was a healthcare worker with PCR-confirmed SARS-CoV-2 infection or an uninfected control (not recorded which). CDR3s include the opening cysteine and the closing phenylalanine or tryptophan. D genes are given only for firm matches. Size values are once, few and many counts, or a class for expanded clones, and some rows have none.

>TRBJ2-7|few|NA|TRBV6-2/TRBV6-3
TGTGCCAGCAGTCATCCAGGGGACGAATACGAGCAGTACTTC
CASSHPGDEYEQYF
>TRBJ1-4|many|TRBD1|TRBV29-1
TGCAGCGTTGAAATCCAGGGGGTGACTAGACTGTTTTTT
CSVEIQGVTRLFF
>TRBJ1-5|many|NA|TRBV6-6
TGTGCCAGCAGTTACAGGGCAGGGCAGGAGCCCCAGCATTTT
CASSYRAGQEPQHF
>TRBJ2-7|many|TRBD2|TRBV5-4
TGTGCCAGCAGCTTGGCCGGGACTAGCAGCCAGGGGCAGTACTTC
CASSLAGTSSQGQYF
>TRBJ2-1|NA|NA|TRBV4-2
TGTGCCAGCAGCCAAAACGGGAGAAACAATGAGCAGTTCTTC
CASSQNGRNNEQFF
>TRBJ1-6|few|TRBD1|TRBV12-3/TRBV12-4
TGTGCCAGCAGTTTCGGATGGACAGGGAAGTCACCCCTCCACTTT
CASSFGWTGKSPLHF
>TRBJ2-7|many|NA|TRBV5-1
TGCGCCAGCAGCTTGGTACAAGGACCGAATTCATACGAGCAGTACTTC
CASSLVQGPNSYEQYF
>TRBJ1-1|NA|NA|TRBV5-1
TGCGCCAGCAGCTCACGGGGTTTGATGAACACTGAAGCTTTCTTT
CASSSRGLMNTEAFF
>TRBJ2-1|many|TRBD2|TRBV7-7
TGTGCCAGCAGCGCGACTAGCGGGACCTACAATGAGCAGTTCTTC
CASSATSGTYNEQFF
>TRBJ2-7|many|TRBD1|TRBV5-1
TGCGCCAGCAGCGACAGGGGGCGCGATCAGTACTACGAGCAGTACTTC
CASSDRGRDQYYEQYF
>TRBJ2-7|medium-sized|NA|TRBV12-3/TRBV12-4
TGTGCCAGCGGGGCTAGCAGACTCTACGAGCAGTACTTC
CASGASRLYEQYF
>TRBJ2-7|many|TRBD2|TRBV11-2
TGTGCCAGCAGCTTTACCCTAAGGACTAGCGGGCCAACCGAGCAGTACTTC
CASSFTLRTSGPTEQYF
>TRBJ2-5|few|TRBD2|TRBV5-1
TGCGCCAGCAGCCCGGGGACTAGCGGGGAAGAGACCCAGTACTTC
CASSPGTSGEETQYF
>TRBJ1-5|few|NA|TRBV4-1
TGCGCCAGCAGCCAAGATGAACACGGGACACCCAATCAGCCCCAGCATTTT
CASSQDEHGTPNQPQHF
>TRBJ2-3|NA|TRBD2|TRBV6-4
TGTGCCAGCAGTCCGACTAGCTCGGGAGCAGATACGCAGTATTTT
CASSPTSSGADTQYF
>TRBJ2-1|many|NA|TRBV4-1
TGCGCCAGCAGCCAAGGTTCTGTCTACAATGAGCAGTTCTTC
CASSQGSVYNEQFF
>TRBJ1-5|NA|TRBD1|TRBV28
TGTGCCAGCAGAGGGCCGACGACAGGGATTCAGCCCCAGCATTTT
CASRGPTTGIQPQHF
>TRBJ2-4|NA|TRBD2|TRBV29-1
TGCAGCGTTGAGCAAATCGGCGGGGGGAACATTCAGTACTTC
CSVEQIGGGNIQYF
>TRBJ1-4|NA|NA|TRBV2
TGTGCCAGCAGTGAACCTGGACAGAGAGACAATGAAAAACTGTTTTTT
CASSEPGQRDNEKLFF
>TRBJ1-2|many|NA|TRBV5-6
TGTGCCAGCAGCTTGGAGTGGACACCTAATGGCTACACCTTC
CASSLEWTPNGYTF
>TRBJ2-7|many|TRBD2|TRBV20-1
TGCAGTGCTCGGAGCGGGAGTTACGAGCAGTACTTC
CSARSGSYEQYF
>TRBJ2-1|many|TRBD2|TRBV20-1
TGCAGTGCTCCACCCGCGGGACTAGCGGGACTATCGAACAATGAGCAGTTCTTC
CSAPPAGLAGLSNNEQFF
>TRBJ2-7|NA|NA|TRBV3-1
TGTGCCAGCAGCCCCGGATTTGGGGGGGCGTTATACGAGCAGTACTTC
CASSPGFGGALYEQYF
>TRBJ1-5|NA|NA|TRBV6-1
TGTGCCAGCAATCTGGGAGGGGCCAATCAGCCCCAGCATTTT
CASNLGGANQPQHF
>TRBJ2-7|many|NA|TRBV7-3
TGTGCCAGCAGCTTGTGGGCTAGCCACGTCTACGAGCAGTACTTC
CASSLWASHVYEQYF
>TRBJ2-2|NA|NA|TRBV7-9
TGTGCCAGCAGCCCCCGGGCGGGGTTGGACACCGGGGAGCTGTTTTTT
CASSPRAGLDTGELFF